This T cell receptor beta chain was recovered during a study of shared clonotypes between healthy human individuals. Regarding the study as a whole: An effect of sequencing depth on clonotype sharing among donors was expected. Between a handful of donors, naive CD4 clonotypes were shared at a level of around 4.8%. Relative to their counterparts shared across all four donors, non-shared clonotypes exhibited diminished generation probabilities. Memory subsets generally showed smaller estimated richness than naive subsets did.

On this clone itself: Its antigen is unidentified.

CD8 cells regarded as naive lacked CD45RO, were positively chosen for CCR7, and omitted terminally differentiated effector memory CD45RA+ cells. Profiling relied on immunoSEQ multiplex PCR, and the TCRdb table lists in-frame clones only, not all of them. The table lists roughly 2,000,000 clones, roughly 95% of them singletons. Germline V lookup: CDR1 ENHRY, CDR2 SYGVKD. This CDR3 region has 15 residues. V was cut by 3 bases and J by 4 bases, with 15 bases left in between. This clonotype originated in a man aged 18 to 30 in good health. Some clones in this sample may be carry-over from other donors' samples. The sequencing sample was made of naive CD8+ T cells from PBMCs. This chain uses TRBV10-3 with TRBJ1-2, with D unresolved. This CDR3 reads CAISDAQYATYGYTF. As DNA, the CDR3 is TGTGCCATCAGTGACGCTCAATATGCGACCTATGGCTACACCTTC.